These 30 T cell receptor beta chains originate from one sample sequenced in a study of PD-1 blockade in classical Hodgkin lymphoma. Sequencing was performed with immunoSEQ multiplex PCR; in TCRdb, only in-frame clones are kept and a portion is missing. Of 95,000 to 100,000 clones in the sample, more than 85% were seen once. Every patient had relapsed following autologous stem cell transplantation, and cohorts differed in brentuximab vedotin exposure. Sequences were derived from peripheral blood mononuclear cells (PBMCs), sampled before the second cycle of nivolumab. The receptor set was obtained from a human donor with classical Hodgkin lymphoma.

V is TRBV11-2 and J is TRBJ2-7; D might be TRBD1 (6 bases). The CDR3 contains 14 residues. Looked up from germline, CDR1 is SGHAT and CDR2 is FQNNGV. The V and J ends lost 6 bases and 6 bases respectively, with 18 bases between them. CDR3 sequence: CASRPQGSLGEQYF. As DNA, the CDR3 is TGTGCCAGCAGACCACAGGGATCTCTAGGCGAGCAGTACTTC.

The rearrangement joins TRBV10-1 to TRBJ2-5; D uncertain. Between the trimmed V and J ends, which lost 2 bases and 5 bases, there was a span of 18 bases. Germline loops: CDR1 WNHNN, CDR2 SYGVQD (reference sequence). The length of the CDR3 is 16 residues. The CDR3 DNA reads TGCGCCAGCAGTGAGGGACGGTCCTTACGATGGGAGACCCAGTACTTC. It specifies CASSEGRSLRWETQYF.

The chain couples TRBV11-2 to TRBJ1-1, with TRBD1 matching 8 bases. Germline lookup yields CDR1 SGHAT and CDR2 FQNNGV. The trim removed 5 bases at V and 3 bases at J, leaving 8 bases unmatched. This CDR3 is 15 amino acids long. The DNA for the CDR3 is TGTGCCAGCAGCCTAGGACAGGGTACGGACACTGAAGCTTTCTTT. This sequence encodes CASSLGQGTDTEAFF. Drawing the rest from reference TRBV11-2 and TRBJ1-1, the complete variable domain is EAGVAQSPRYKIIEKRQSVAFWCNPISGHATLYWYQQILGQGPKLLIQFQNNGVVDDSQLPKDRFSAERLKGVDSTLKIQPAKLEDSAVYLCASSLGQGTDTEAFFGQGTRLTVV.

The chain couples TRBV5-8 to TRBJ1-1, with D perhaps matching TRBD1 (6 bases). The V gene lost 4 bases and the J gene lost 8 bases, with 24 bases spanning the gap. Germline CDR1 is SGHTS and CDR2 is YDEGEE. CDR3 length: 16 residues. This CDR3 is CASSLGSGRGLSEAFF. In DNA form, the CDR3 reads TGTGCCAGCAGCCTGGGCTCTGGCAGGGGTTTGTCGGAAGCTTTCTTT.

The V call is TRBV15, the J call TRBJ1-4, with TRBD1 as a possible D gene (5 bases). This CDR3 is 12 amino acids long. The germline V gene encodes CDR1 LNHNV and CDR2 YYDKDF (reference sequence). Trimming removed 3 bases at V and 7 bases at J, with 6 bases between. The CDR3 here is CATSSQGEKLFF. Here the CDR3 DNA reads TGTGCCACCAGCAGTCAGGGTGAAAAACTGTTTTTT.

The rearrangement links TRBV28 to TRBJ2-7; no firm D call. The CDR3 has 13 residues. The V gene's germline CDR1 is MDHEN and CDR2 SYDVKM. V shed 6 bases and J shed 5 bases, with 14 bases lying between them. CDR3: CASRPHPWDEQYF. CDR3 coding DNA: TGTGCCAGCAGGCCCCATCCCTGGGACGAGCAGTACTTC.

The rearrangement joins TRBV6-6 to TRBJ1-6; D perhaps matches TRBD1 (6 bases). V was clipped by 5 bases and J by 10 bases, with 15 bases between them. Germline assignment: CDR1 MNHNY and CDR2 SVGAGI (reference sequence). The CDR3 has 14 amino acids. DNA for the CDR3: TGTGCCAGCAGTCGCCAACAGGGTGGGTCACCCCTCCACTTT. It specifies CASSRQQGGSPLHF.

The CDR3 loop reads CASSPTSDREAFF. In DNA, the CDR3 is TGCGCCAGCAGCCCCACCTCAGACAGGGAAGCTTTCTTT. The V call is TRBV4-3, the J call TRBJ1-1; D is possibly TRBD1 (6 bases). V shed 4 bases and J shed 8 bases, with 14 bases lying between them. Per the germline V gene, CDR1 is LGHNA and CDR2 is YSLEER. The CDR3 loop spans 13 amino acids.

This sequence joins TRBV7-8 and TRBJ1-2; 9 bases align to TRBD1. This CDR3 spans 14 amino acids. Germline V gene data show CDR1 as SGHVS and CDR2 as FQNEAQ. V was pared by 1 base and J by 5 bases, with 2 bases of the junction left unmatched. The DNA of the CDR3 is TGTGCCAGCAGCTTAGAAGGGACAGGGTATGGCTACACCTTC. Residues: CASSLEGTGYGYTF.

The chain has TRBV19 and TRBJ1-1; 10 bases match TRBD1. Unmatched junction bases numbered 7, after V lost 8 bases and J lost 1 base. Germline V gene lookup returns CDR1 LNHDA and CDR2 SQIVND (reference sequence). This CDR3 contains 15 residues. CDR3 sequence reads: CASPGTGAGNTEAFF. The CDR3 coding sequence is TGTGCCAGTCCCGGGACAGGGGCCGGGAACACTGAAGCTTTCTTT.

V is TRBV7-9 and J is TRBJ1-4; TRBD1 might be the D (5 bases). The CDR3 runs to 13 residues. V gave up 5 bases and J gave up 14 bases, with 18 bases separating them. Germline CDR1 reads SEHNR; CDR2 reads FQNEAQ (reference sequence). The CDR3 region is CASSPPGGGPLFF. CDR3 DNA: TGTGCCAGCAGCCCCCCCGGGGGGGGTCCCCTGTTTTTT.

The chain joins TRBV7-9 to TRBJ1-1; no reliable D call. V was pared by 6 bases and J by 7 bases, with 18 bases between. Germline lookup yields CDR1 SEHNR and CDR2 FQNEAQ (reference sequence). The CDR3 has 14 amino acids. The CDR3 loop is CASSLIGGRVEAFF. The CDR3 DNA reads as TGTGCCAGCAGTCTAATTGGAGGGCGGGTTGAAGCTTTCTTT.

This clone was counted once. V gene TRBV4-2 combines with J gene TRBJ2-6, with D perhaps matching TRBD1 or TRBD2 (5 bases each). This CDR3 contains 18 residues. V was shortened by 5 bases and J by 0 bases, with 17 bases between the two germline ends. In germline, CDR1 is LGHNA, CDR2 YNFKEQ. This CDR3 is CASSNPGTVISGANVLTF. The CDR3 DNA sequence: TGTGCCAGCAGCAACCCCGGGACGGTGATCTCTGGGGCCAACGTCCTGACTTTC.

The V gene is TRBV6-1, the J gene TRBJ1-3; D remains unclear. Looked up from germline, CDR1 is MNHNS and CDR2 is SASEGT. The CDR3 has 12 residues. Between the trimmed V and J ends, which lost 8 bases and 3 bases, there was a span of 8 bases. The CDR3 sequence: CASVADGNTIYF. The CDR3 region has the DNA TGTGCCAGCGTGGCGGATGGAAACACCATATATTTT.

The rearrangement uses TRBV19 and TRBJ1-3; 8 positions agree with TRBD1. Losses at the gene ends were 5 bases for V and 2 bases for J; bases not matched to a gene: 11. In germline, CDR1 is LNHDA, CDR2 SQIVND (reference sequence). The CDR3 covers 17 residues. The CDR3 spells CASSSGQGRITGNTIYF. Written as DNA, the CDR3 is TGTGCCAGTAGTTCCGGACAGGGTAGGATCACTGGAAACACCATATATTTT.

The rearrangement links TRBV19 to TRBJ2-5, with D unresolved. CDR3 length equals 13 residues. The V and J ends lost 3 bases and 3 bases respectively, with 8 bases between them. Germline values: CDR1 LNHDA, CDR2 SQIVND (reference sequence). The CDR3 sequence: CASSINREETQYF. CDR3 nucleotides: TGTGCCAGTAGTATTAACAGAGAAGAGACCCAGTACTTC. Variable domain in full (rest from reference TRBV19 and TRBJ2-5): DGGITQSPKYLFRKEGQNVTLSCEQNLNHDAMYWYRQDPGQGLRLIYYSQIVNDFQKGDIAEGYSVSREKKESFPLTVTSAQKNPTAFYLCASSINREETQYFGPGTRLLVL.

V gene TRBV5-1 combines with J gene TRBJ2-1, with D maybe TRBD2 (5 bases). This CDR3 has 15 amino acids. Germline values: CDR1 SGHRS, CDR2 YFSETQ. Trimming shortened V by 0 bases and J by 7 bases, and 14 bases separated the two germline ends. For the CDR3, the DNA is TGCGCCAGCAGCTTGGTCCAAGCGACGGGGAATGAGCAGTTCTTC. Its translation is CASSLVQATGNEQFF.

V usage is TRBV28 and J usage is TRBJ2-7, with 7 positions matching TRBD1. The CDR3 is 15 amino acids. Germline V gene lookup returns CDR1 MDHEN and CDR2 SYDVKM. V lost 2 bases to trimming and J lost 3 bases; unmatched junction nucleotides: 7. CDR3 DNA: TGTGCCAGCAGTTTAGAAGAGGGGGCCTTCTACGAGCAGTACTTC. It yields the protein CASSLEEGAFYEQYF.

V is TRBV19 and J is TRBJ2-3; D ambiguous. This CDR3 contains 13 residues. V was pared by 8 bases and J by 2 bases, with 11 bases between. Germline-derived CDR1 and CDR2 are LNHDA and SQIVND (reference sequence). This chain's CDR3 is CASLGRFTDTQYF. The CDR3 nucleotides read TGTGCCAGTCTTGGTCGCTTCACAGATACGCAGTATTTT.

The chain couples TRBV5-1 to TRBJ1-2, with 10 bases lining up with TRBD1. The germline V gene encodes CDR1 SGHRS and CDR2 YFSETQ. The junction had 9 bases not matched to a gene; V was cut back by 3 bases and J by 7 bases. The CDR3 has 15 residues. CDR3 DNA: TGCGCCAGCAGCTCCCTGACAGGGGGCGCTTCTGGCTACACCTTC. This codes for CASSSLTGGASGYTF.

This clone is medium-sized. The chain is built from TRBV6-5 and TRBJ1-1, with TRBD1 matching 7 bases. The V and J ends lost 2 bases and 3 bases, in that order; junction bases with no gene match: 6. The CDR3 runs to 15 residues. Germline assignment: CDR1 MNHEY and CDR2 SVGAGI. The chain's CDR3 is CASSYGPGGDTEAFF. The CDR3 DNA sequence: TGTGCCAGCAGTTACGGCCCAGGGGGAGACACTGAAGCTTTCTTT.

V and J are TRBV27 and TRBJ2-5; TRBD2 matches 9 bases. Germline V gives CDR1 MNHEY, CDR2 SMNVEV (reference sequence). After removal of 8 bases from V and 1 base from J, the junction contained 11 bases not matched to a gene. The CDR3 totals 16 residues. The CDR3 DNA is TGTGCCAGCGGGGGACTAGCAAAAGGGAGCCAAGAGACCCAGTACTTC. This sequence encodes CASGGLAKGSQETQYF.

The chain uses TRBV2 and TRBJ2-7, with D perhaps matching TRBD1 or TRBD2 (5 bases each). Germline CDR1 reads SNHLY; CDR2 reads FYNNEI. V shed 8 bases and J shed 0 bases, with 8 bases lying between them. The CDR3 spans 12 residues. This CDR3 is CASSGSSYEQYF. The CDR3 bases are TGTGCCAGCTCAGGGAGCTCCTACGAGCAGTACTTC.

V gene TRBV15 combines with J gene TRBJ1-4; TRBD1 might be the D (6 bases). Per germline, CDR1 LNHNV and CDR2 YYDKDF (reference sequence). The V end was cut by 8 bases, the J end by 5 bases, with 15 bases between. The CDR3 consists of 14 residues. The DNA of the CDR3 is TGTGCCACCCACGAACAGGGAGAAAATGAAAAACTGTTTTTT. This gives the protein CATHEQGENEKLFF.

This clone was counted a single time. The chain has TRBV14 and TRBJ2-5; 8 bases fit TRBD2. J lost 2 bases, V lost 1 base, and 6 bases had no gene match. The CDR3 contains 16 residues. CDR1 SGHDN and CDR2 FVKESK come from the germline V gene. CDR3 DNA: TGTGCCAGCAGCCAAGGGGATAGCGGGATTCAAGAGACCCAGTACTTC. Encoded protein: CASSQGDSGIQETQYF.

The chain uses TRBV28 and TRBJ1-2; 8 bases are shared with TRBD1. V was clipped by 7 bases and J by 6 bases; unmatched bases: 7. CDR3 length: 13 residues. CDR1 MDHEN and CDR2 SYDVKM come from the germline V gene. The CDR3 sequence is CASTSDRGDGYTF. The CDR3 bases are TGTGCCAGCACCTCAGACAGGGGTGATGGCTACACCTTC.

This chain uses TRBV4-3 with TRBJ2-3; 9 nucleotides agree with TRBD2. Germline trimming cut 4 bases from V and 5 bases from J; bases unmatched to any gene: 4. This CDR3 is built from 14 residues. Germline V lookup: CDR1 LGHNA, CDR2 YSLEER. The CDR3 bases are TGCGCCAGCAGCCGTAGCGGGGGCAGAGATACGCAGTATTTT. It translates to CASSRSGGRDTQYF.

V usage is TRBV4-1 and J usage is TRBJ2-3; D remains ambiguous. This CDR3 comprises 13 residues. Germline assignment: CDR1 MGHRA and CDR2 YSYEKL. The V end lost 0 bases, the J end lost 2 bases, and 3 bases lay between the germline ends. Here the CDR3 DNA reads TGCGCCAGCAGCCAAGATCCCACAGATACGCAGTATTTT. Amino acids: CASSQDPTDTQYF.

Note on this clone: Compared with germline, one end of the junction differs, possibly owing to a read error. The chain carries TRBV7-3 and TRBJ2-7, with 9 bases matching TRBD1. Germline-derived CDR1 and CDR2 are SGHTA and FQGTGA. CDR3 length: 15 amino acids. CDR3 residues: CASSVTGGSFYEQYF. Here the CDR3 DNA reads TGTGCCAGCAGCGTAACAGGGGGCTCCTTTTACGAGCAGTACTTC.

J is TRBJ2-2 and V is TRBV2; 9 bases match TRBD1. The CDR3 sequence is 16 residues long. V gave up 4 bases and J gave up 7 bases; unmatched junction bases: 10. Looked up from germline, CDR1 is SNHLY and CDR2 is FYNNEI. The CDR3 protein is CASSGTGTGKGGELFF. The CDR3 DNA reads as TGTGCCAGCAGTGGAACCGGGACAGGGAAAGGCGGGGAGCTGTTTTTT. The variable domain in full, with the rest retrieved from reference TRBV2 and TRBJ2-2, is EPEVTQTPSHQVTQMGQEVILRCVPISNHLYFYWYRQILGQKVEFLVSFYNNEISEKSEIFDDQFSVERPDGSNFTLKIRSTKLEDSAMYFCASSGTGTGKGGELFFGEGSRLTVL.